This T cell receptor beta chain emerged from a study of blood T cell repertoires in COVID-19. The length of the CDR3 is 14 residues. CDR1 SGHVS and CDR2 FNYEAQ come from the germline V gene. The junction had 5 bases not matched to a gene; V was cut back by 5 bases and J by 5 bases. Study processing details: Estimation of nucleated cell counts relied on the amplification of reference gene primers. Data came from immunoSEQ multiplex PCR; TCRdb stores just in-frame clones and leaves some out. D and trimming were read from the DNA, whereas the V and J calls and clone size are those reported in that table. Of about 260,000 clones listed, around 90% are singletons.

Sequencing was performed on peripheral blood. This clonotype was obtained from a woman aged 60-70 years with COVID-19, enrolled during active disease. This chain links TRBV7-6 with TRBJ2-5, with 10 bases identical to TRBD1. CDR3 amino acids: CASSGGGQGETQYF. The DNA of the CDR3 is TGTGCCAGCAGCGGGGGGGGACAGGGGGAGACCCAGTACTTC.